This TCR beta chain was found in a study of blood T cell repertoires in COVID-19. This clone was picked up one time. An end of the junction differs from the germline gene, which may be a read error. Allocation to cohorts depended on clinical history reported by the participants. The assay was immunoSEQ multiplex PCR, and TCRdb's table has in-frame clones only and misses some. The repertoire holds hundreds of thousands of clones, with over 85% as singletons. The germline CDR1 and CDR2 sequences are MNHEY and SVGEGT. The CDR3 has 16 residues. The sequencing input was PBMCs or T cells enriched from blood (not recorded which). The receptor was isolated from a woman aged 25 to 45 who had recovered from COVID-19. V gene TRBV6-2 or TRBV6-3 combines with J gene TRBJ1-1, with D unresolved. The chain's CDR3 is CASRYGVRGVNTEAFF. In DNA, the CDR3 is TGTGCCAGCCGTTACGGGGTCCGGGGAGTGAACACTGAAGCTTTCTTT.